Detailed here is one T cell receptor (beta chain). Antigen specificity is unknown. The CDR3 regions of TCR beta were amplified from RNA transcripts. The primer set for the first-round RT-PCR of the TCR CDR3 was HTBI. TCRdb fed the multiplex PCR reads into MiXCR, producing one record per CDR3 protein. The sample lists about 360,000 distinct CDR3 sequences, approximately 15% seen once, with less than 25% in the top ten. Germline values: CDR1 SGHTA, CDR2 FQGNSA. CDR3 size: 14 residues. V was cut by 7 bases and J by 4 bases, with 11 bases left in between. The data are from a study of T cells in Graves' hyperthyroidism and ophthalmopathy. Findings and limits, study-wide: Onset of ophthalmopathy came a median around 6.5 months after the model predicted it. From stable hyperthyroidism, ophthalmopathy was set apart by a 13 V-J model.

The blood specimen was taken at initial hyperthyroidism diagnosis, before any ophthalmopathy symptoms. Specimen: blood. The TCR originated in a man aged 25-40 years with Graves' hyperthyroidism that later progressed to Graves' ophthalmopathy. The rearrangement uses TRBV7-2 and TRBJ1-6, with D perhaps TRBD1 (6 bases). In nucleotides, the CDR3 is TGTGCCAGCACTCAGGGACAATATAATTCACCCCTCCACTTT. It yields the protein CASTQGQYNSPLHF.